What follows are 11 T cell receptor beta chains derived from one specimen sequenced in a study of cytomegalovirus exposure and HLA in healthy donors. Primers included in the PCR were 60 Vbeta and 13 Jbeta primers. This table comes from immunoSEQ multiplex PCR, and its TCRdb copy is limited to in-frame clones, with some not included. Here the sample spans approximately 220,000 clones, roughly 88% being singletons. Sequenced sample: PBMCs. The origin of the receptors is a boy younger than 10 in good health and CMV-seronegative.

This clone was observed a few times. The chain recombines TRBV20-1 with TRBJ1-1; TRBD1 might be the D (5 bases). Trimming shortened V by 6 bases and J by 0 bases, and 5 bases separated the two germline ends. This CDR3 has 11 amino acids. The germline gives CDR1 DFQATT, CDR2 SNEGSKA (reference sequence). Written as DNA, the CDR3 is TGCAGTGCGGGGCTGAACACTGAAGCTTTCTTT. It specifies CSAGLNTEAFF.

V is TRBV5-8 and J is TRBJ2-2; 9 nucleotides align to TRBD2. V lost 0 bases, J lost 5 bases, and 14 bases stayed unmatched. This CDR3 contains 19 residues. Germline CDR1 SGHTS, CDR2 YDEGEE. The DNA for the CDR3 is TGTGCCAGCAGCTTGGCGACGGCTAGCGGGAATACCAGAACCGGGGAGCTGTTTTTT. This codes for CASSLATASGNTRTGELFF.

V and J are TRBV7-2 and TRBJ2-7; TRBD1 agrees at 7 bases. The J segment lost 0 bases and the V segment lost 1 base, leaving 12 bases of the junction unmatched. Germline lookup yields CDR1 SGHTA and CDR2 FQGNSA. The CDR3 consists of 18 residues. The CDR3 DNA follows: TGTGCCAGCAGCTTAGGCAGTCCGGGACAGAAGAGCTCCTACGAGCAGTACTTC. Residues: CASSLGSPGQKSSYEQYF.

V gene TRBV19 combines with J gene TRBJ2-3, with D tentatively TRBD2 (6 bases). Per the germline V gene, CDR1 is LNHDA and CDR2 is SQIVND (reference sequence). V lost 6 bases and J lost 8, with 15 bases in between. The CDR3 covers 13 residues. The CDR3 region is CASRGQEGGTQYF. CDR3 sequence (DNA): TGTGCCAGTAGGGGGCAGGAGGGTGGTACGCAGTATTTT.

The chain carries TRBV30 and TRBJ2-3; D perhaps matches TRBD2 (6 bases). V dropped 0 bases and J dropped 2 bases, with 12 bases sitting between them. Germline assignment: CDR1 GTSNPN and CDR2 SVGIG (reference sequence). The CDR3 length is 15 residues. This chain's CDR3 is CAWSVLGGTTDTQYF. DNA for the CDR3: TGTGCCTGGAGTGTGTTAGGAGGGACCACAGATACGCAGTATTTT.

Points on this clone: A junction boundary mismatches the germline segment, possibly from a read error. The genes are TRBV4-2 and TRBJ2-1; D is ambiguous. CDR3 length: 14 residues. Germline V gene sequence: CDR1 LGHNA, CDR2 YNFKEQ. In DNA, the CDR3 is TGTGCCGGCAGCCAAGGCGTCGCTTACAATGAGCAGTTCTTC. It is translated as CAGSQGVAYNEQFF.

The chain links TRBV7-2 to TRBJ2-7; 10 bases line up with TRBD2. There are 17 residues in the CDR3. The germline CDR1 and CDR2 sequences are SGHTA and FQGNSA. The J segment lost 5 bases and the V segment lost 5 bases, leaving 15 bases of the junction unmatched. In DNA form, the CDR3 reads TGTGCCAGCAGCCGTATAGGGGTTAGCGGGAGGACCGACGAGCAGTACTTC. It is translated as CASSRIGVSGRTDEQYF.

The V and J genes are TRBV15 and TRBJ1-1; D perhaps matches TRBD1 (6 bases). The germline V and J ends were trimmed by 0 bases and 10 bases, with 15 bases remaining between them. CDR1 is LNHNV, CDR2 YYDKDF, per germline (reference sequence). The CDR3 is 14 amino acids. The CDR3, as DNA: TGTGCCACCAGCAGAGATCGCCGGGACATGATAGCTTTCTTT. Translated: CATSRDRRDMIAFF.

The gene calls are TRBV7-9 and TRBJ2-7; 12 bases are a match to TRBD2. Trimming removed 4 bases from V and 3 bases from J; junction bases left unmatched: 4. This CDR3 comprises 15 residues. The germline gives CDR1 SEHNR, CDR2 FQNEAQ (reference sequence). CDR3 bases: TGTGCCAGCAGCTCGACTAGCGGGAGTTTCTACGAGCAGTACTTC. Translated, it gives CASSSTSGSFYEQYF. The whole variable domain, filled in from reference TRBV7-9 and TRBJ2-7, reads DTGVSQNPRHKITKRGQNVTFRCDPISEHNRLYWYRQTLGQGPEFLTYFQNEAQLEKSRLLSDRFSAERPKGSFSTLEIQRTEQGDSAMYLCASSSTSGSFYEQYFGPGTRLTVT.

V gene TRBV18 combines with J gene TRBJ1-5; TRBD1 aligns across 7 bases. The CDR3 contains 12 residues. The junction had 3 bases not matched to a gene; V was cut back by 6 bases and J by 7 bases. CDR1 KGHSH and CDR2 LQKENI come from the germline V gene. The CDR3 coding sequence is TGTGCCAGCTCTACAGGGGTCCAGCCCCAGCATTTT. Translating gives CASSTGVQPQHF.

J is TRBJ2-7 and V is TRBV27; no clear D gene. This CDR3 contains 14 residues. The germline V gene encodes CDR1 MNHEY and CDR2 SMNVEV (reference sequence). V gave up 5 bases and J gave up 0 bases, with 11 bases separating them. The CDR3 loop is CASSPLIDSYEQYF. In DNA form, the CDR3 reads TGTGCCAGCAGTCCCCTCATAGACTCCTACGAGCAGTACTTC.